This entry lists 19 T cell receptor beta chains sequenced from one sample in a study of blood T cell repertoires in COVID-19. The data were produced by immunoSEQ multiplex PCR, yet TCRdb's version contains in-frame clones alone and is incomplete. This table has approximately 170,000 clones, roughly four fifths appearing once. Sample: PBMCs or T cells enriched from blood (not recorded which). The source is a man aged 45-65 years who had recovered from COVID-19.

The V gene is TRBV11-2, the J gene TRBJ2-3; perhaps TRBD1 as D (6 bases). The germline V gene has CDR1 SGHAT and CDR2 FQNNGV. The CDR3 sequence is 15 residues long. V was trimmed by 3 bases and J by 5 bases, leaving 15 bases between them. CDR3 residues: CASSLRTASIDTQYF. Written as DNA, the CDR3 is TGTGCCAGCAGCTTGAGGACAGCCTCCATAGATACGCAGTATTTT. The full variable domain, completed using reference TRBV11-2 and TRBJ2-3, is EAGVAQSPRYKIIEKRQSVAFWCNPISGHATLYWYQQILGQGPKLLIQFQNNGVVDDSQLPKDRFSAERLKGVDSTLKIQPAKLEDSAVYLCASSLRTASIDTQYFGPGTRLTVL.

V is TRBV7-2 and J is TRBJ2-7, with 8 positions matching TRBD1. This CDR3 region has 14 residues. CDR1 and CDR2 from the germline V gene are SGHTA and FQGNSA. After removal of 5 bases from V and 2 bases from J, the junction contained 5 bases not matched to a gene. In nucleotides, the CDR3 is TGTGCCAGCAGCCCTACAGGGGGAACCTACGAGCAGTACTTC. This codes for CASSPTGGTYEQYF.

CDR3 amino acids: CASSGLNEKLFF. CDR3 DNA: TGTGCCAGCAGTGGGCTTAATGAAAAACTGTTTTTT. The rearrangement uses TRBV2 and TRBJ1-4; D remains unclear. The CDR3 runs to 12 residues. Germline V CDR1 and CDR2: SNHLY, FYNNEI. V was clipped by 4 bases and J by 4 bases, with 4 bases between them.

As DNA, the CDR3 is TGTGCCAGCTCACCCAGTAATCAGCCCCAGCATTTT. It is translated as CASSPSNQPQHF. The J gene is TRBJ1-5, the V gene TRBV18; no firm D call. This CDR3 is built from 12 residues. Germline V gene lookup returns CDR1 KGHSH and CDR2 LQKENI. V lost 3 bases, J lost 4 bases, and 4 bases lay in between.

V gene TRBV24-1 combines with J gene TRBJ2-3; 7 bases fit TRBD2. The CDR3 has 14 residues. Germline V gene lookup returns CDR1 KGHDR and CDR2 SFDVKD. J lost 5 bases, V lost 1 base, and 2 bases had no gene match. CDR3 sequence: CATSDFQRGDTQYF. The CDR3 bases are TGTGCCACCAGTGATTTCCAGCGGGGAGATACGCAGTATTTT.

The chain carries TRBV28 and TRBJ1-5, with 9 bases fitting TRBD1. The CDR3 covers 14 residues. Germline CDR1 and CDR2: MDHEN and SYDVKM. The J segment lost 2 bases and the V segment lost 4 bases, leaving 0 bases of the junction unmatched. This chain's CDR3 is CASSWTGGNQPQHF. The CDR3 nucleotides read TGTGCCAGCAGTTGGACAGGGGGCAATCAGCCCCAGCATTTT.

The table lists this clone with a few counts. The CDR3 bases are TGCGCCAGCAGCCAGGAGGGGGGGGCGCGGGAGACCCAGTACTTC. This translates into CASSQEGGARETQYF. The chain has TRBV4-1 and TRBJ2-5, with a tentative D call TRBD2 (7 bases). V lost 3 bases to trimming and J lost 5 bases, with 16 bases between them. CDR1 is MGHRA and CDR2 is YSYEKL in the germline V gene. The CDR3 contains 15 residues.

The chain links TRBV3-1 (or the pseudogene TRBV3-2) to TRBJ1-3; TRBD1 aligns across 9 bases. V lost 4 bases, J lost 0 bases, and 10 bases stayed unmatched. The germline CDR1 and CDR2 sequences are LGHDT and YNNKEL (reference sequence). This CDR3 comprises 18 residues. This CDR3 is CASSPYLGQGASGNTIYF. CDR3 coding DNA: TGTGCCAGCAGCCCGTACCTGGGACAGGGAGCCTCTGGAAACACCATATATTTT.

A few counts support this clone. The rearrangement uses TRBV4-1 and TRBJ2-1; 10 bases line up with TRBD2. The CDR3 contains 16 residues. The trim removed 0 bases at V and 3 bases at J, leaving 2 bases unmatched. In germline, CDR1 is MGHRA, CDR2 YSYEKL. The CDR3: CASSQDPSGGYNEQFF. CDR3 sequence (DNA): TGCGCCAGCAGCCAAGATCCTAGCGGGGGCTACAATGAGCAGTTCTTC.

The sample holds a few counts of this clone. The rearrangement joins TRBV19 to TRBJ1-2; TRBD1 matches at 10 bases. Trimming took 3 bases from V and 2 from J; bases not matched to a gene: 12. There are 18 residues in the CDR3. Germline V CDR1 and CDR2: LNHDA, SQIVND (reference sequence). The CDR3: CASSILLVDRGINYGYTF. DNA of the CDR3: TGTGCCAGTAGTATTTTGTTAGTGGACAGGGGGATCAACTATGGCTACACCTTC.

Only one count was recorded for this clone. CDR3 bases: TGTGCCAGCAGCAGTTCTAGCGGGGTAAGGGGTACGCAGTATTTT. It specifies CASSSSSGVRGTQYF. The chain carries TRBV7-9 and TRBJ2-3, with 9 bases aligning to TRBD2. From germline, CDR1 is SEHNR and CDR2 FQNEAQ (reference sequence). J was trimmed by 8 bases and V by 5 bases; bases with no gene match: 11. The CDR3 covers 15 residues. Full variable domain (rest looked up from reference TRBV7-9 and TRBJ2-3): DTGVSQNPRHKITKRGQNVTFRCDPISEHNRLYWYRQTLGQGPEFLTYFQNEAQLEKSRLLSDRFSAERPKGSFSTLEIQRTEQGDSAMYLCASSSSSGVRGTQYFGPGTRLTVL.

The CDR3 nucleotides read TGCGCCAGCAGCTTGGCGGAGGGATATGGCTACACCTTC. This sequence encodes CASSLAEGYGYTF. The rearrangement joins TRBV5-1 to TRBJ1-2; D remains unclear. Germline CDR1 and CDR2: SGHRS and YFSETQ. The CDR3 extends over 13 amino acids. The ends were cut back, 0 bases at V and 5 bases at J, with 8 bases in the middle.

The rearrangement links TRBV9 to TRBJ1-6, with TRBD1 identical over 9 bases. This CDR3 contains 15 residues. V shed 0 bases, J shed 11 bases, and the junction held 6 bases outside the gene matches. Germline CDR1 and CDR2: SGDLS and YYNGEE. This CDR3 reads CASSVVWTGEAPLHF. In DNA form, the CDR3 reads TGTGCCAGCAGCGTAGTGTGGACAGGGGAGGCACCCCTCCACTTT.

This clone was detected a few times. The J gene is TRBJ1-5, the V gene TRBV14, with unresolved D. Germline-derived CDR1 and CDR2 are SGHDN and FVKESK. V lost 0 bases and J 0 bases, leaving 18 bases between the germline ends. The CDR3 is 19 amino acids. This CDR3 reads CASSQDRKSPRYSNQPQHF. CDR3 nucleotide sequence: TGTGCCAGCAGCCAAGATCGGAAAAGTCCTAGATATAGCAATCAGCCCCAGCATTTT.

V usage is TRBV4-3 and J usage is TRBJ2-1; D unresolved. The CDR3 covers 14 residues. CDR1 LGHNA and CDR2 YSLEER come from the germline V gene. V was pared by 1 base and J by 6 bases, with 10 bases between. This CDR3 is CASSQADSLNEQFF. The CDR3 nucleotides are TGCGCCAGCAGCCAAGCAGACTCCCTCAATGAGCAGTTCTTC.

The chain has TRBV9 and TRBJ1-3; D remains ambiguous. V lost 0 bases and J lost 4, with 11 bases in between. This CDR3 has 15 amino acids. In germline, CDR1 is SGDLS, CDR2 YYNGEE. The CDR3: CASSVEGGHGNTIYF. CDR3 DNA: TGTGCCAGCAGCGTAGAGGGAGGGCACGGAAACACCATATATTTT.

The chain is built from TRBV7-9 and TRBJ2-7; tentative D call: TRBD2 (6 bases). CDR1 is SEHNR and CDR2 is FQNEAQ in the germline V gene (reference sequence). V lost 1 base, J lost 0 bases, and 13 bases lay in between. CDR3 length: 16 residues. The DNA for the CDR3 is TGTGCCAGCAGCTTAGTCGGCGGGGCAAGCTCCTACGAGCAGTACTTC. This gives the protein CASSLVGGASSYEQYF.

The rearrangement links TRBV27 to TRBJ2-1, with D unclear. Deletions cut 0 bases from V and 8 bases from J, with 11 bases between. Germline CDR1 is MNHEY and CDR2 is SMNVEV (reference sequence). This CDR3 is 14 amino acids long. CDR3 sequence reads: CASSLSTVRHEQFF. The CDR3 nucleotides read TGTGCCAGCAGTTTATCCACAGTGCGCCATGAGCAGTTCTTC.

This chain links TRBV6-6 with TRBJ1-2; 7 bases are a match to TRBD1. V gave up 5 bases and J gave up 7 bases; unmatched junction bases: 7. Germline loops: CDR1 MNHNY, CDR2 SVGAGI (reference sequence). The CDR3 is 13 amino acids. CDR3 sequence reads: CASSSDRVSGYTF. DNA of the CDR3: TGTGCCAGCAGTAGCGACAGGGTCTCTGGCTACACCTTC.